This T cell receptor (beta chain) came from a study of blood T cell repertoires in COVID-19. The data were produced by immunoSEQ multiplex PCR, yet TCRdb's version contains in-frame clones alone and is incomplete. This table holds about 200,000 clones, approximately 86% found once. This clone appeared a few times. Germline CDR1 reads LGHNA; CDR2 reads YNFKEQ. V lost 5 bases and J lost 0, with 14 bases in between. The CDR3 contains 15 residues. Sequenced sample: PBMCs or T cells enriched from blood (not recorded which). This chain uses TRBV4-2 with TRBJ2-7, with D possibly matching TRBD1 (5 bases). This sequence originates from a woman aged 55-69 years with acute COVID-19. CDR3 protein: CASSARQTSSYEQYF. CDR3 in DNA: TGTGCCAGCAGCGCTCGACAGACGAGCTCCTACGAGCAGTACTTC.